This TCR beta chain stems from a study of T cells in Graves' hyperthyroidism and ophthalmopathy. As for this clonotype: This may be a read error: a much more frequent sequence differs by one nucleotide.

The CDR3 totals 15 residues. Germline lookup yields CDR1 LNHDA and CDR2 SQIVND (reference sequence). RNA transcripts gave rise to amplified TCR beta CDR3 regions. TCR CDR3 regions were first amplified by RT-PCR with HTBI primers. TCRdb re-called the multiplex PCR reads through MiXCR, storing one row per CDR3 protein. Of around 250,000 distinct CDR3 sequences in the sample, approximately 24% are singletons; the top ten hold about a third. The chain couples TRBV19 to TRBJ2-2; TRBD2 matches 11 bases. Material: blood. The sequence was obtained from a woman aged 40 to 49 with Graves' ophthalmopathy. Here the CDR3 reads CASSRLAGCTGEPFF. The CDR3, as DNA: TGTGCCAGTTCCCGACTAGCGGGATGCACCGGGGAGCCGTTTTTT.